One and the same sample provided the 13 T cell receptor beta chains below, sequenced in a study of T cells in Graves' hyperthyroidism and ophthalmopathy. RNA transcripts provided the source from which TCR beta CDR3 regions were amplified. TCR CDR3 regions were first amplified by RT-PCR with HTBI primers. TCRdb recomputed calls from the multiplex PCR reads with MiXCR, one row per CDR3 protein. This sample has 700,000 to 850,000 distinct CDR3 sequences, with 35% found just once. Sequencing was carried out using blood. Source of these receptors: a woman in her thirties or forties with Graves' hyperthyroidism.

The rearrangement uses TRBV7-2 and TRBJ1-2, with 9 bases matching TRBD1. CDR1 is SGHTA and CDR2 is FQGNSA in the germline V gene. Trimming took 5 bases from V and 1 from J; bases not matched to a gene: 5. This CDR3 has 15 residues. DNA for the CDR3: TGTGCCAGCAGCCCCGACAGGGGGTATAACTATGGCTACACCTTC. This encodes CASSPDRGYNYGYTF.

The rearrangement uses TRBV19 and TRBJ1-1; 10 nucleotides match TRBD1. From germline, CDR1 is LNHDA and CDR2 SQIVND (reference sequence). The CDR3 contains 14 residues. V lost 7 bases and J lost 5; bases outside the gene matches: 7. CDR3 region: CASTGTGVGTEAFF. In nucleotides, the CDR3 is TGTGCCAGTACCGGGACAGGGGTTGGGACTGAAGCTTTCTTT.

The chain has TRBV20-1 and TRBJ2-5, with TRBD2 matching 13 bases. The CDR3 runs 17 residues. With 2 bases clipped from V and 3 bases from J, the junction kept 9 bases outside the gene matches. CDR1 and CDR2 (germline): DFQATT, SNEGSKA (reference sequence). The CDR3 DNA sequence: TGCAGTGCTAGATCCGGGGGGGGACTAGCGGGGAAAGAGACCCAGTACTTC. Amino acid sequence: CSARSGGGLAGKETQYF.

This clonotype appeared many times. This chain connects TRBV5-1 to TRBJ1-2; possible D gene TRBD1, 6 bases. V shed 0 bases and J shed 7 bases, with 13 bases lying between them. This CDR3 is 14 amino acids long. The germline V gene has CDR1 SGHRS and CDR2 YFSETQ. The DNA for the CDR3 is TGCGCCAGCAGCTTGGTAGGGGGGCTTGGTGGCTACACCTTC. This sequence encodes CASSLVGGLGGYTF.

This chain links TRBV2 with TRBJ1-2, with D unclear. Germline CDR1 is SNHLY and CDR2 is FYNNEI. Trimming pared 7 bases from V and 1 base from J, leaving 7 bases between. The CDR3 contains 12 residues. This chain's CDR3 is CASTDGNYGYTF. CDR3 coding DNA: TGTGCCAGCACAGACGGTAACTATGGCTACACCTTC.

This clonotype was recorded only once. Possible read error: a much larger clone is one base away. The missing conserved phenylalanine or tryptophan at the end of this CDR3 makes a read error likely. This chain connects TRBV7-8 to TRBJ2-2; D possibly corresponds to TRBD2 (6 bases). CDR1 is SGHVS and CDR2 is FQNEAQ in the germline V gene. Trimming stripped 9 bases from V and 0 bases from J, with 20 bases between. The CDR3 sequence is 17 residues long. CDR3 nucleotides: TGTGCCAGTTCCAGAGGGGCGGGGTTCGCGAACACCGGGGAGCTGTTTCTT. Protein: CASSRGAGFANTGELFL.

The chain couples TRBV6-5 to TRBJ1-2, with no clear D. V lost 4 bases, J lost 2 bases, and 14 bases lay in between. CDR1 and CDR2 from the germline V gene are MNHEY and SVGAGI. The CDR3 has 15 residues. CDR3 protein: CASSSSLGPNYGYTF. The CDR3 nucleotides are TGTGCCAGCAGTTCCTCCCTTGGACCAAACTATGGCTACACCTTC.

The sample holds many counts of this clonotype. The V call is TRBV29-1, the J call TRBJ2-7, with D tentatively TRBD1 (5 bases). The V gene lost 5 bases and the J gene lost 3 bases, with 17 bases spanning the gap. The CDR3 sequence is 14 residues long. Germline CDR1 and CDR2: SQVTM and ANQGSEA. DNA for the CDR3: TGCAGCGTTCTGGACAAGGGGATGGGCTACGAGCAGTACTTC. Protein: CSVLDKGMGYEQYF.

This clonotype was seen many times. DNA for the CDR3: TGTGCCATCAGGGTAGGGATCTTGAACACTGAAGCTTTCTTT. The encoded protein is CAIRVGILNTEAFF. The chain uses TRBV10-3 and TRBJ1-1; D is uncertain. This CDR3 contains 14 residues. Trimming removed 6 bases from V and 0 bases from J, with 11 bases in between. Germline CDR1 and CDR2: ENHRY and SYGVKD.

This clonotype was counted many times. The gene calls are TRBV7-8 and TRBJ1-1, with D tentatively TRBD1 (5 bases). The CDR3 has 14 residues. Between the trimmed V and J ends, which lost 1 base and 6 bases, there was a span of 12 bases. Germline V gene lookup returns CDR1 SGHVS and CDR2 FQNEAQ. The CDR3 region is CASSLEGWGAEAFF. The DNA for the CDR3 is TGTGCCAGCAGCTTAGAGGGTTGGGGCGCTGAAGCTTTCTTT.

This clonotype was recorded many times. The rearrangement uses TRBV7-2 and TRBJ2-7; maybe TRBD1 (6 bases). Germline V gene sequence: CDR1 SGHTA, CDR2 FQGNSA. The CDR3 loop spans 15 amino acids. V was clipped by 0 bases and J by 1 base, with 10 bases between them. In DNA, the CDR3 is TGTGCCAGCAGCTTAGCCTGGGACACTTCCTACGAGCAGTACTTC. Its translation is CASSLAWDTSYEQYF.

The genes are TRBV7-9 and TRBJ1-1; a possible D gene is TRBD1 (5 bases). The CDR3 is 14 residues long. The V end was cut by 5 bases, the J end by 3 bases, with 13 bases between. Per germline, CDR1 SEHNR and CDR2 FQNEAQ (reference sequence). CDR3 sequence: CASSLPGTDTEAFF. The CDR3 DNA reads as TGTGCCAGCAGCCTCCCAGGGACGGACACTGAAGCTTTCTTT. Full variable domain (outside the CDR3, taken from reference TRBV7-9 and TRBJ1-1): DTGVSQNPRHKITKRGQNVTFRCDPISEHNRLYWYRQTLGQGPEFLTYFQNEAQLEKSRLLSDRFSAERPKGSFSTLEIQRTEQGDSAMYLCASSLPGTDTEAFFGQGTRLTVV.

This clonotype appeared many times. This chain joins TRBV6-5 and TRBJ1-2; D unresolved. With 2 bases removed from V and 6 bases from J, the gap between germline ends came to 13 bases. Germline-derived CDR1 and CDR2 are MNHEY and SVGAGI. The CDR3 loop spans 14 amino acids. The CDR3: CASSYTLGSHGYTF. In nucleotides, the CDR3 is TGTGCCAGCAGTTACACCCTCGGGAGCCATGGCTACACCTTC.